The following is a T cell receptor beta chain sequence with its context. CD45RO-CCR7+CD27+CD95- expression identified naive CD8+ T cells. Germline loops: CDR1 SGHVS, CDR2 FQNEAQ. This CDR3 has 15 amino acids. This sample is drawn from a study of CXCR3-negative and CXCR3-positive naive CD8 T cells. UMI-labeled 5' RACE yielded the TRB cDNA libraries. TCRdb reprocessed the 5' RACE reads; each CDR3 protein has one entry and no DNA is given. This table lists about 130,000 distinct CDR3 sequences. The chain combines TRBV7-8 with TRBJ1-5; TCRdb picks TRBD1, but there is no DNA to check that call. The sequence derives from a human donor in good health. Some clones in this sample may be carry-over from other donors' samples. The sample consisted of naive CXCR3- CD8+ T cells from blood. The subset here: CD45RO-CCR7+CD27+CD95- naive CD8+ T cells lacking CXCR3 (TNR3-). CDR3 in amino acids: CASSQTQGDNQPQHF.